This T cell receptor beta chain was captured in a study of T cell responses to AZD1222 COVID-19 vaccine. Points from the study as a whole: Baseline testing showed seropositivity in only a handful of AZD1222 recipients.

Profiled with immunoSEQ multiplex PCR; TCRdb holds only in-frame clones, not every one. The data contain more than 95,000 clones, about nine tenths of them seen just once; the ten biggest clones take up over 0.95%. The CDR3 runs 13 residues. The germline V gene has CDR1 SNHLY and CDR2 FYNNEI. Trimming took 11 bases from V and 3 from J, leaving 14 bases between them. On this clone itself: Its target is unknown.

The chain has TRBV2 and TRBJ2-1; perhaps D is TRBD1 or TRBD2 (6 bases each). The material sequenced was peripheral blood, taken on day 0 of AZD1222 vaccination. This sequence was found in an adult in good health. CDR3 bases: TGTGCCTACCGGGAGACAGGCTACAATGAGCAGTTCTTC. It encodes CAYRETGYNEQFF.